Only a few counts were recorded for the clone carrying this T cell receptor beta chain. V lost 6 bases to trimming and J lost 5 bases, with 5 bases between them. CDR1 and CDR2 (germline): MDHEN, SYDVKM. The CDR3 extends over 12 amino acids. This sample is part of a study of human T cells and chemical hapten exposure. Time point noted: pre-sensitization, week 0. The sample's treatment: therapeutic diphenylcyclopropenone sensitization with weekly scalp DPC. TCRdb itself ran the RACE reads through MiXCR, one entry per CDR3 protein. The sample yields around 330,000 distinct CDR3 sequences, around 5.5% seen once.

This sequence originates from a woman aged 18-30 years with alopecia areata. Some clones in this sample may be carry-over from other donors' samples. The sequences come from whole blood, collected in connection with sensitization to the hapten diphenylcyclopropenone (DPC). This chain links TRBV28 with TRBJ2-6; no firm D call. The DNA for the CDR3 is TGTGCCAGCAGCCGAAGGGCCAACGTCCTGACTTTC. Protein sequence: CASSRRANVLTF.